Shown below are 24 T cell receptor beta chains from a single sample sequenced in a study of T cell responses to AZD1222 COVID-19 vaccine. Profiled with immunoSEQ multiplex PCR; TCRdb holds only in-frame clones, not every one. The data contain under 150,000 clones, roughly 92% of them seen just once; the ten biggest clones take up roughly 1.1%. The sequenced sample was peripheral blood, obtained 28 days after the second AZD1222 dose. Source of these receptors: an adult who received the AZD1222 COVID-19 vaccine.

The chain carries TRBV6-5 and TRBJ1-5; the D is unclear. This CDR3 is built from 13 residues. V was trimmed by 6 bases and J by 6 bases, leaving 12 bases between them. Germline V CDR1 and CDR2: MNHEY, SVGAGI. This CDR3 is CASSGPGGQPQHF. The CDR3 DNA follows: TGTGCCAGCAGCGGACCCGGCGGTCAGCCCCAGCATTTT.

The chain links TRBV24-1 to TRBJ1-1; D is unresolved. Germline V gene data show CDR1 as KGHDR and CDR2 as SFDVKD. There are 13 residues in the CDR3. V was cut by 6 bases and J by 4 bases, with 11 bases left in between. This CDR3 is CATSSRVGTEAFF. CDR3 DNA sequence: TGTGCCACCAGTTCCCGGGTTGGCACTGAAGCTTTCTTT.

The J gene is TRBJ2-1, the V gene TRBV30; TRBD2 agrees at 11 bases. There are 14 residues in the CDR3. With 5 bases clipped from V and 1 base from J, the junction kept 1 base outside the gene matches. Germline-derived CDR1 and CDR2 are GTSNPN and SVGIG (reference sequence). CDR3 nucleotides: TGTGCCTGGTCTAGCGGGAGGTCCTACAATGAGCAGTTCTTC. As protein: CAWSSGRSYNEQFF.

The V and J genes are TRBV2 and TRBJ1-2; D perhaps matches TRBD1 (5 bases). This CDR3 contains 13 residues. Deletions cut 4 bases from V and 3 bases from J, with 9 bases between. Germline CDR1 reads SNHLY; CDR2 reads FYNNEI. CDR3 in amino acids: CASSARGDYGYTF. The CDR3 coding sequence is TGTGCCAGCAGTGCCCGGGGGGACTATGGCTACACCTTC.

V gene TRBV2 combines with J gene TRBJ1-6; D is ambiguous. Germline-derived CDR1 and CDR2 are SNHLY and FYNNEI. V lost 4 bases, J lost 9 bases, and 7 bases lay in between. CDR3 length equals 12 residues. CDR3 in amino acids: CASSVRFSPLHF. Written as DNA, the CDR3 is TGTGCCAGCAGTGTGAGGTTTTCACCCCTCCACTTT.

The chain's CDR3 is CASSLEPPGNTIYF. DNA of the CDR3: TGTGCCAGCAGCTTAGAGCCGCCTGGAAACACCATATATTTT. The chain combines TRBV7-9 with TRBJ1-3; D is unclear. Germline values: CDR1 SEHNR, CDR2 FQNEAQ (reference sequence). This CDR3 is built from 14 residues. Deletions cut 1 base from V and 2 bases from J, with 6 bases between.

This chain joins TRBV7-2 and TRBJ2-7; 11 bases line up with TRBD2. Germline CDR1 is SGHTA and CDR2 is FQGNSA. The CDR3 contains 14 residues. Trimming took 5 bases from V and 5 from J; bases not matched to a gene: 5. The CDR3 nucleotides read TGTGCCAGCAGCCATACTAGCGGGAGCAACGAGCAGTACTTC. Residues: CASSHTSGSNEQYF.

The chain combines TRBV6-6 with TRBJ2-7, with D hard to call. The CDR3 is made up of 12 amino acids. Germline CDR1 reads MNHNY; CDR2 reads SVGAGI (reference sequence). V was trimmed by 2 bases and J by 4 bases, leaving 6 bases between them. CDR3 residues: CASSYGLYEQYF. For the CDR3, the DNA is TGTGCCAGCAGTTACGGTCTATACGAGCAGTACTTC.

The chain has TRBV29-1 and TRBJ1-1; D unresolved. V lost 6 bases and J 4 bases, leaving 15 bases between the germline ends. The CDR3 sequence is 13 residues long. In germline, CDR1 is SQVTM, CDR2 ANQGSEA. Written as DNA, the CDR3 is TGCAGCGTCGTGGACGCGTGGGGCACTGAAGCTTTCTTT. Its protein is CSVVDAWGTEAFF.

The chain uses TRBV7-9 and TRBJ1-6; 7 nucleotides line up with TRBD1. Trimming cost V 6 bases and J 7 bases; bases outside gene matches: 3. The CDR3 length is 13 residues. Germline V gene data show CDR1 as SEHNR and CDR2 as FQNEAQ (reference sequence). In DNA form, the CDR3 reads TGTGCCAGCAGATCGACAGGGAATTCACCCCTCCACTTT. It translates to CASRSTGNSPLHF.

The chain is built from TRBV3-1 (or the pseudogene TRBV3-2) and TRBJ2-7; no reliable D call. V was shortened by 0 bases and J by 3 bases, with 9 bases between the two germline ends. The CDR3 spans 14 residues. CDR1 is LGHDT, CDR2 YNNKEL, per germline (reference sequence). The CDR3 loop is CASSQDQASYEQYF. DNA for the CDR3: TGTGCCAGCAGCCAAGATCAGGCTAGCTACGAGCAGTACTTC.

This clone appeared once. The chain is built from TRBV5-1 and TRBJ2-1, with 8 bases fitting TRBD2. The CDR3 loop spans 15 amino acids. With 2 bases clipped from V and 4 bases from J, the junction kept 5 bases outside the gene matches. In germline, CDR1 is SGHRS, CDR2 YFSETQ. The CDR3 coding sequence is TGCGCCAGCAGCTTAGATACTAGCGGTTACAATGAGCAGTTCTTC. Its translation: CASSLDTSGYNEQFF. Based on the CDR3 plus reference TRBV5-1 and TRBJ2-1, the full variable domain is KAGVTQTPRYLIKTRGQQVTLSCSPISGHRSVSWYQQTPGQGLQFLFEYFSETQRNKGNFPGRFSGRQFSNSRSEMNVSTLELGDSALYLCASSLDTSGYNEQFFGPGTRLTVL.

V gene TRBV2 combines with J gene TRBJ1-6; D not resolved. Trimming took 3 bases from V and 7 from J, leaving 10 bases between them. In germline, CDR1 is SNHLY, CDR2 FYNNEI. CDR3 length equals 14 residues. The CDR3 is CASSEWGRNSPLHF. As DNA, the CDR3 is TGTGCCAGCAGTGAGTGGGGTCGCAATTCACCCCTCCACTTT.

As regards this clone: At one boundary the junction diverges from the germline segment, which might be a read error. The genes are TRBV2 and TRBJ1-1; perhaps TRBD1 as D (6 bases). There are 12 residues in the CDR3. CDR1 and CDR2 (germline): SNHLY, FYNNEI. The DNA for the CDR3 is TGTGCCAGCAGTGGAGGGCCAGGGGTCCTTTTGTGG. Protein: CASSGGPGVLLW.

The V call is TRBV5-4, the J call TRBJ1-5; 8 bases line up with TRBD1. The ends lost 1 base at V and 2 bases at J; junction bases unmatched: 5. CDR1 is SGHNT and CDR2 is YYREEE in the germline V gene (reference sequence). The CDR3 sequence is 16 residues long. In DNA, the CDR3 is TGTGCCAGCAGCTTGCAGGGGGCGATTGGCAATCAGCCCCAGCATTTT. Encoded protein: CASSLQGAIGNQPQHF. The variable domain in full, with the rest retrieved from reference TRBV5-4 and TRBJ1-5, is ETGVTQSPTHLIKTRGQQVTLRCSSQSGHNTVSWYQQALGQGPQFIFQYYREEENGRGNFPPRFSGLQFPNYSSELNVNALELDDSALYLCASSLQGAIGNQPQHFGDGTRLSIL.

The chain couples TRBV29-1 to TRBJ1-1, with D hard to call. Trimming removed 3 bases from V and 2 bases from J, with 10 bases in between. CDR3 length: 13 amino acids. Germline V gene data show CDR1 as SQVTM and CDR2 as ANQGSEA. As DNA, the CDR3 is TGCAGCGTTGAGCACAGCCTCAACACTGAAGCTTTCTTT. Encoded protein: CSVEHSLNTEAFF.

The chain has TRBV5-8 and TRBJ2-7, with D possibly TRBD2 on 6 matching bases. The V end lost 1 base, the J end lost 1 base, and 9 bases lay between the germline ends. From germline, CDR1 is SGHTS and CDR2 YDEGEE. The CDR3 totals 14 residues. The CDR3 bases are TGTGCCAGCAGCTTGTTGGGAGGTTCCTACGAGCAGTACTTC. It encodes CASSLLGGSYEQYF.

V is TRBV6-1 and J is TRBJ1-1; a weak D match, TRBD1 (5 bases). Trimming stripped 0 bases from V and 11 bases from J, with 13 bases between. Germline CDR1 MNHNS, CDR2 SASEGT. The CDR3 totals 13 residues. The CDR3 region is CASSEAGRAGAFF. The CDR3 coding sequence is TGTGCCAGCAGTGAAGCGGGGCGGGCGGGGGCTTTCTTT.

J is TRBJ1-5 and V is TRBV28, with D possibly being TRBD1 (5 bases). This CDR3 has 15 amino acids. Germline CDR1 and CDR2: MDHEN and SYDVKM. Trimming took 2 bases from V and 5 from J, leaving 13 bases between them. The DNA for the CDR3 is TGTGCCAGCAGTTTAGCTGGGGCGGGGTATCAGCCCCAGCATTTT. It translates to CASSLAGAGYQPQHF.

This chain links TRBV11-2 with TRBJ1-1; D remains unclear. V lost 1 base, J lost 1 base, and 10 bases lay in between. The germline gives CDR1 SGHAT, CDR2 FQNNGV. The CDR3 has 15 residues. The DNA of the CDR3 is TGTGCCAGCAGCTTAGCCGGGGTCCAGAACACTGAAGCTTTCTTT. Residues: CASSLAGVQNTEAFF.

This clone was observed once. J is TRBJ2-7 and V is TRBV6-2 or TRBV6-3; 7 bases map to TRBD2. Per germline, CDR1 MNHEY and CDR2 SVGEGT. Trimming at V came to 6 bases and at J to 2 bases, leaving 13 bases not matched to a gene. The CDR3 runs to 16 residues. The chain's CDR3 is CASSPKKSGEPYEQYF. Written as DNA, the CDR3 is TGTGCCAGCAGCCCCAAGAAAAGCGGGGAACCCTACGAGCAGTACTTC.

The chain has TRBV25-1 and TRBJ2-5; TRBD1 might be the D (5 bases). Germline loops: CDR1 MGHDK, CDR2 SYGVNS. Trimming shortened V by 5 bases and J by 5 bases, and 24 bases separated the two germline ends. The CDR3 totals 17 residues. The CDR3 loop is CASSSSTLSAGQETQYF. Here the CDR3 DNA reads TGTGCCAGCAGTTCATCTACTTTGTCGGCAGGGCAGGAGACCCAGTACTTC.

The J gene is TRBJ2-5, the V gene TRBV7-2; D might be TRBD1 (5 bases). The CDR3 runs 15 residues. Looked up from germline, CDR1 is SGHTA and CDR2 is FQGNSA. Trimming shortened V by 0 bases and J by 2 bases, and 10 bases separated the two germline ends. The CDR3 DNA reads TGTGCCAGCAGCTTAGCGGGGCAGACTCAAGAGACCCAGTACTTC. Its translation: CASSLAGQTQETQYF.

This chain joins TRBV28 and TRBJ1-5; 7 positions match TRBD1. This CDR3 has 13 amino acids. V lost 7 bases, J lost 5 bases, and 5 bases stayed unmatched. Germline values: CDR1 MDHEN, CDR2 SYDVKM. The CDR3 protein is CASIPQGHQPQHF. The CDR3, as DNA: TGTGCCAGCATCCCACAGGGGCATCAGCCCCAGCATTTT.